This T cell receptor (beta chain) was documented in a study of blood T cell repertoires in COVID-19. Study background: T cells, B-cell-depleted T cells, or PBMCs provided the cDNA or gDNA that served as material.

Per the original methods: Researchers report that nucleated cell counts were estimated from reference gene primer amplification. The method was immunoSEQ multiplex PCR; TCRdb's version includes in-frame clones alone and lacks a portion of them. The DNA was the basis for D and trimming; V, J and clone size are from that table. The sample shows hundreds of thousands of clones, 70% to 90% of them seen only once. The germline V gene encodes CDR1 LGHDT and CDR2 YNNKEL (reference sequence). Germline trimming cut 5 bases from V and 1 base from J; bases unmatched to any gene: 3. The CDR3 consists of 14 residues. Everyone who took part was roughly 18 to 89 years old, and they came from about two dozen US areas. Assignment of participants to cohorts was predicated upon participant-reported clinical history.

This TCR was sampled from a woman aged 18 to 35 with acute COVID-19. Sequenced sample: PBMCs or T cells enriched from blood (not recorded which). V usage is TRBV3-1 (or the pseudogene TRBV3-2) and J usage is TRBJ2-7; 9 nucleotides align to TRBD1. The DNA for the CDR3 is TGTGCCAGCAGCGACAGGGGGTCATCCTACGAGCAGTACTTC. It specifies CASSDRGSSYEQYF.